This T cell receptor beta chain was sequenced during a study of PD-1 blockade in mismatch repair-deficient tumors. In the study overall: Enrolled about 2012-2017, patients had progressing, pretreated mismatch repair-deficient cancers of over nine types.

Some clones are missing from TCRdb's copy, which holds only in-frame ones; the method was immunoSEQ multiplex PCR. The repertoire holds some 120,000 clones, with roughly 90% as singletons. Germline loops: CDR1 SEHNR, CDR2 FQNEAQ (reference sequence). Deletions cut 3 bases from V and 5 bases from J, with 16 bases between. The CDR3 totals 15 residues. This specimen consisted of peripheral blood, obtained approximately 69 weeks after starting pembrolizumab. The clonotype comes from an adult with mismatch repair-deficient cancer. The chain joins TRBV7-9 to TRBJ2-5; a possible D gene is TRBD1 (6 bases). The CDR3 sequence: CASSLAGEKLETQYF. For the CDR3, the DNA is TGTGCCAGCAGCTTGGCAGGGGAGAAATTGGAGACCCAGTACTTC.